This TCR beta chain was identified in a study of T cell responses to AZD1222 COVID-19 vaccine. Turning to this clone: The antigen is not known.

Points from the study as a whole: AZD1222 recipients seropositive at baseline numbered only six or seven. Among the donors, most were white British and more were female, and clonal diversity was possibly underestimated.

The table came from immunoSEQ multiplex PCR; TCRdb's copy has only in-frame clones and leaves some out. The sample holds approximately 150,000 clones, roughly 88% seen once. The sequencing here drew on peripheral blood, taken 28 days after the second dose of the MenACWY control vaccine. The sequence came from an adult who received the MenACWY meningococcal vaccine as a control.

The CDR3 here is CASSSSGGTDTQYF. CDR3 nucleotide sequence: TGTGCCAGCAGCTCGAGCGGGGGCACAGATACGCAGTATTTT. The chain couples TRBV7-9 to TRBJ2-3; 7 bases fit TRBD2. Looked up from germline, CDR1 is SEHNR and CDR2 is FQNEAQ (reference sequence). The CDR3 is 14 amino acids. V trimming: 4 bases; J trimming: 1 base; junction bases outside the gene matches: 2.